The clone carrying this TCR beta chain was seen more than once but under ten times. Its antigen remains unknown. The data belong to a study of Tregs in tolerant kidney transplant recipients. The overall study: Mixed chimerism was transient after nonmyeloablative marrow transplants from related graft donors. Findings and limits, study-wide: Tregs expanded with activated donor B cells seemed most donor-specific. No direct test of biological reproducibility was done here.

Thawed PBMCs were FACS-sorted into unstimulated CD4+CD25+CD127- regulatory T cells, CD4+CD25- non-regulatory cells, CD4 and CD8 cells. Germline V lookup: CDR1 SGHRS, CDR2 YFSETQ. Trimming removed 1 base at V and 2 bases at J, with 14 bases between. The CDR3 covers 16 residues. Using immunoSEQ multiplex PCR, the repertoire was profiled, and TCRdb retains in-frame clones only, with some absent. The sample shows tens of thousands of clones, approximately 90% of them seen only once. The chain couples TRBV5-1 to TRBJ2-3, with a tentative D call TRBD2 (6 bases). The sample in question was Tregs from blood, obtained before the transplant. The TCR comes from a human donor who received a combined kidney and bone marrow transplant. The CDR3 coding sequence is TGCGCCAGCAGCTTGTCGCGGAGGGATTACACAGATACGCAGTATTTT. The encoded protein is CASSLSRRDYTDTQYF. Full variable domain (outside the CDR3, taken from reference TRBV5-1 and TRBJ2-3): KAGVTQTPRYLIKTRGQQVTLSCSPISGHRSVSWYQQTPGQGLQFLFEYFSETQRNKGNFPGRFSGRQFSNSRSEMNVSTLELGDSALYLCASSLSRRDYTDTQYFGPGTRLTVL.